This T cell receptor (beta chain) was identified during a study of cytomegalovirus exposure and HLA in healthy donors (dated by TCRdb to between 2016 and 2019). With respect to the entire study: An earlier analysis of some 500 of the donors reported about 250 Gb of sequence data and around 120 million unique TCR beta sequences from 150 million to 200 million T cells. Roughly 300 gigabases of sequencing data and roughly 81 million unique TCR sequences made up an early release that covered approximately 650 HLA-typed donors. Among the approximately 400 genotyped donors, about 85% belonged to the genetic ancestry cluster associated with self-reported Caucasian donors. The study was designed to test whether signatures of past pathogen exposure could be identified by cataloging public T cell receptors. The study profiled the T cell repertoires of under 700 subjects by immunosequencing and related them to cytomegalovirus serostatus. Besides the first cohort of hundreds of subjects, a separate validation cohort made up of over 95 different subjects was used. The study combined high-throughput TCR immunosequencing, statistical association of individual TCRs with disease status, and machine learning to predict cytomegalovirus infection status. A later analysis re-examined previously published TCR beta repertoires from over 500 donors and added high-resolution HLA genotyping to investigate patterns of TCR occurrence. Rather than drawing on any new phenotypic data, the later analysis identified candidate immune exposures from TCR beta sequences and the way those sequences occurred across donors. An earlier analysis of some 600 of the donors applied high-throughput TCR beta sequencing to assess whether each TCR beta V gene segment acted as functional or pseudogenic. Donor age, sex, ethnicity and CMV serostatus were compiled alongside the repertoire data. A later genetic analysis used genome-wide SNP genotypes for about three fifths of the 666 donors, treating that subset as a discovery cohort. All discovery cohort repertoires had been generated using a single sequencing platform. Both class I and class II loci were covered by HLA typing, at four-digit resolution. Typing coverage differed by locus: A, B, C, DRB1 and DQB1 were typed in roughly 620-630 donors, DQA1 in around 500, DPA1 in around 600, and DPB1 in about 450. A handful of DR-DQ haplotypes were handled as single units for association and clustering because linkage in the cohort was strong. Among some 400 genotyped donors of the cohort, an average of roughly 230,000 unique TCR beta nucleotide sequences was sequenced per donor, of which approximately 19% were non-productive. Points the paper makes about the study in general: A few of the identified cytomegalovirus-associated TCR beta chains were confirmed in vitro to be specific for cytomegalovirus antigens. CMV serostatus was the only immune exposure information available for the cohort. It was suggested by the authors that the approach could potentially be generalized to other disease states and immunological phenotypes. A cluster of highly shared sequence variants was judged likely to represent a technical artifact of the sequencing pipeline. Presence/absence analyses assumed roughly uniform sequencing depth across donors, an assumption that may not hold. In both the original and validation cohorts, the classifier was reported to diagnose cytomegalovirus status with high specificity and sensitivity. Correlated functional status among segregating V segments might be attributable to linkage disequilibrium, but an unknown experimental factor could not be ruled out. An association between a missense DCLRE1C variant and V-gene and J-gene trimming of TCR beta chains was found in a later genetic analysis and replicated in an independent cohort. According to a later analysis, parvovirus B19, influenza, CMV and Epstein-Barr virus appeared linked to several top co-occurrence clusters. A further reported finding was that TCR beta sequences accurately predicted the HLA-A and HLA-B alleles for most subjects in the first cohort. Because some donors lacked HLA typing at each locus, the association tests relied only on the typed subset. Because the 87-base-pair reads could not distinguish some IMGT-functional V segments, including TRBV6-2 and TRBV6-3, those segments were excluded. In a later analysis, some 18,000 TCR beta sequences were associated with specific HLA alleles at a false discovery rate of 0.05. Some 15 rarely observed V segments, including chromosome 9 orphons, were excluded from the earlier analysis of just under 600 of the donors because counts were too low. In a later analysis, the rate of TCR association differed among HLA loci, with DRB1 alleles having the most associated TCRs and HLA-C alleles having the fewest. Compared with equally common non-associated chains, HLA-associated TCR beta chains in a later analysis were more clonally expanded and had lower generation probabilities. A later analysis found that most CMV-associated TCR beta chains appeared HLA-restricted, with HLA associations seemingly driven largely by CMV exposure. A later genetic analysis reported fewer N-insertions in productive TCRs among donors in an Asian-associated ancestry cluster than the roughly 700-donor mean. In an earlier analysis of approximately 590 of the donors, most TCR beta V segments were observed in productive rearrangements about 87% or about 30% of the time, broadly matching IMGT annotations. A total of 150 or so TCR beta chains were listed by the study as associated with cytomegalovirus. When HLA alleles, especially DR and DQ, strongly co-occurred, TCR associations were difficult to assign to individual alleles. Most TCR sequences were observed very rarely across donors, whereas some public TCRs were present in many individuals. In this cohort, only TCR beta chains were sequenced, and detectable features were limited by the absence of alpha or paired-chain data.

Library method: the immunoSEQ multiplex PCR assay. The multiplex PCR relied on a mix of 60 forward primers for TCR Vbeta segments and 13 reverse primers for TCR Jbeta segments. The CDR3 region of rearranged TCR beta genes was amplified from genomic DNA with a multiplex PCR assay. The Illumina HiSeq System was used to sequence the amplified TCR beta libraries as 87-base-pair reads. In the paper's pipeline: A later analysis counted some 80 million unique TCR beta chains across the 666 repertoires, and 9 million to 14 million of these chains were shared by at least two donors. A nearest-neighbor algorithm error-corrected the raw reads and collapsed the reads into unique sequences, merging closely related sequences to remove PCR and sequencing errors. Alignment of CDR3 sequences to IMGT reference sequences was used to assign V, D and J gene segments. For a sequence to be retained, a match of at least six nucleotides to both a V gene segment and a J gene segment was required. A rearrangement counted as productive if the CDR3 had no stop codons and remained in frame with V and J, and every other rearrangement counted as non-productive. Following IMGT convention, CDR3 was defined as the stretch from the second conserved V-encoded cysteine to the conserved J-encoded phenylalanine. In an earlier analysis of 587 of the donors, sequences lacking an unambiguous match to a single V gene segment were excluded. In an earlier analysis of several hundred of the donors, a V segment was called functional when productive rearrangements were above 56.7%, and segregating when the standard deviation between donors exceeded 5%. A statistical classification framework was built for diagnosing cytomegalovirus status from the catalog of TCR beta chain sequences. In a later analysis, V and J genes were assigned by comparing TCR nucleotide sequences against IMGT/GENE-DB human TR gene sequences. Using the TCRdist pipeline, a later analysis assigned CDR3 sequences along with most-parsimonious VDJ recombination scenarios. In a later analysis, each TCR beta chain was defined by its CDR3 amino acid sequence together with its V-gene family, and reads lacking a unique V-gene family were excluded. In a later analysis, 500 to 700 highly shared, low-generation-probability nucleotide sequences were removed to address suspected cross-contamination and a sequencing artifact. In a later analysis, a clonal expansion index for each public chain was calculated from normalized within-repertoire ranks of inferred template counts. In a later analysis, generation probabilities were computed with a VDJ recombination model fitted to out-of-frame rearrangements, and the resulting probabilities were checked against IGoR. In a later analysis, TCR-TCR, TCR-HLA and TCR-CMV co-occurrence was scored with hypergeometric tests, and a repertoire-size bias correction was applied to TCR pairs. False discovery rates were estimated in a later analysis by permuting HLA or CMV assignments 20 times. In a later analysis, co-occurring TCRs were grouped using DBSCAN, and TCRdist sequence similarity was added for clustering within HLA-allele-positive subsets. For co-occurrence clustering, repertoires with fewer than 30,000 or more than 120,000 public chains were excluded, along with about five repertoires with anomalous nucleotide sharing. Sourced from immuneACCESS, this table was stored by TCRdb with only in-frame sequences that have V and J called. A share of the clones is absent; for the studies checked, an unresolved V gene accounts for under half, and the remainder has no known explanation. That table furnishes V, J and clone size, whereas the DNA furnished D and trimming. The table for this sample lists roughly 100,000 clones; 71% of them were counted only once. About 2.8% of the sample is taken by the ten largest.

In total, 500 to 700 healthy bone marrow donors made up the cohort. At the time of sampling, every cohort member was nominally healthy, though immune exposures that went unrecorded were likely present. The donor was CMV seronegative and was included in the group of around 320 seronegative cohort members. A peripheral blood sample was provided by each donor, and peripheral blood mononuclear cells were used for TCR beta sequencing. The Qiagen DNeasy Blood Extraction Kit was used to extract genomic DNA from the blood cell samples. Notes on this clone: There is no known antigen for this receptor. Within one base of it there is no much larger clone, and no base qualities were kept.

Including the terminal cysteine and phenylalanine, the CDR3 comprises 13 residues. Only the CDR3 region is kept as DNA, spanning 39 bases read in frame from base 1. In the germline V gene, CDR1 corresponds to MNHNS and CDR2 to SASEGT. Clipping removes 6 bases from V and 9 bases from J, with 5 as the unmatched junction base count. The sequenced sample was PBMCs. Recombination linked TRBV6-1 to TRBJ1-5; a stretch of 10 junction bases matches TRBD1. The TCR comes from a female donor in good health and CMV-seronegative. The DNA sequence is given as TGTGCCAGCAGGGACAGGGGGGACCGGCCCCAGCATTTT. The translation is CASRDRGDRPQHF.